This T cell receptor (beta chain) was captured in a study of blood T cell repertoires in COVID-19. Study details: From the United States, Italy and Spain came samples of acute and convalescent COVID-19. T cells, B-cell-depleted T cells, or PBMCs provided the cDNA or gDNA that served as material.

In the authors' workflow: Cell counts per sample came from amplifying reference gene primers. Sequenced by immunoSEQ multiplex PCR; TCRdb stores in-frame clones only, minus some. Clone size and V and J calls were adopted from that table, with D and trimming inferred from the DNA. Of some 200,000 clones in the sample, around four fifths were seen once. Seattle participants joined during active infection and were tracked over time. Trimming shortened V by 5 bases and J by 8 bases, and 11 bases separated the two germline ends. Germline V lookup: CDR1 SGHVS, CDR2 FNYEAQ. The CDR3 has 12 amino acids. This sequence originates from a woman aged 70-85 years with COVID-19, enrolled during active disease. Material for sequencing was peripheral blood. The rearrangement uses TRBV7-6 and TRBJ2-3; no definite D call. DNA of the CDR3: TGTGCCAGCAGCCCTCGGCCGGGTACGCAGTATTTT. Amino acid sequence: CASSPRPGTQYF.